Presented here are 26 T cell receptor beta chains from one specimen sequenced in a study of blood T cell repertoires in COVID-19. The repertoire was sequenced with immunoSEQ multiplex PCR; TCRdb's copy has only in-frame clones and lacks some. Among about 250,000 clones listed, roughly 89% were seen once. Material for sequencing was peripheral blood. The receptors come from a woman aged 25 to 39 with active or convalescent COVID-19.

Of note for this clone: The sample has other DNA sequences that encode this CDR3 too. The chain joins TRBV6-2 or TRBV6-3 to TRBJ2-7; D remains unclear. The germline V and J ends were trimmed by 4 bases and 2 bases, with 3 bases remaining between them. The CDR3 loop spans 11 amino acids. Germline CDR1 reads MNHEY; CDR2 reads SVGEGT. The CDR3 reads CASSSAYEQYF. CDR3 sequence (DNA): TGTGCCAGCAGTTCAGCCTACGAGCAGTACTTC.

The rearrangement joins TRBV3-1 (or the pseudogene TRBV3-2) to TRBJ1-6; the D is unclear. The germline V and J ends were trimmed by 0 bases and 5 bases, with 11 bases remaining between them. The germline CDR1 and CDR2 sequences are LGHDT and YNNKEL (reference sequence). The CDR3 runs 16 residues. The CDR3 region has the DNA TGTGCCAGCAGCCAAGAATGGGGAGAGAATAATTCACCCCTCCACTTT. It yields the protein CASSQEWGENNSPLHF.

V and J are TRBV7-2 and TRBJ2-5; 9 bases fit TRBD1. The CDR3 runs to 15 residues. Germline loops: CDR1 SGHTA, CDR2 FQGNSA. The trim removed 5 bases at V and 4 bases at J, leaving 8 bases unmatched. CDR3 DNA: TGTGCCAGCAGCCCCGGACAGGGGTTCGGAGAGACCCAGTACTTC. Amino acid sequence: CASSPGQGFGETQYF.

CDR3 bases: TGTGCCTGGAGTGCGGGACATATGGATTCACCCCTCCACTTT. It is translated as CAWSAGHMDSPLHF. This rearrangement joins TRBV30 to TRBJ1-6; D is perhaps TRBD1 (6 bases). In germline, CDR1 is GTSNPN, CDR2 SVGIG (reference sequence). Trimming stripped 1 base from V and 8 bases from J, with 12 bases between. The CDR3 spans 14 residues.

The chain recombines TRBV7-6 with TRBJ2-1; 9 bases map to TRBD2. V dropped 4 bases and J dropped 5; count of bases not matched to a gene: 9. CDR3 length: 16 amino acids. Germline CDR1 and CDR2: SGHVS and FNYEAQ. The CDR3 spells CASSSRASGVDNEQFF. CDR3 nucleotide sequence: TGTGCCAGCAGCTCCAGGGCTAGCGGGGTGGACAATGAGCAGTTCTTC.

To note about this clone: Other nucleotide sequences from this sample produce the same CDR3. This CDR3 reads CASSQERQGPNNNSPLHF. The CDR3 DNA follows: TGCGCCAGCAGCCAAGAAAGACAGGGGCCTAACAATAATTCACCCCTCCACTTT. This chain links TRBV4-3 with TRBJ1-6, with 8 bases aligning to TRBD1. Germline CDR1 and CDR2: LGHNA and YSLEER. The CDR3 is made up of 18 amino acids. With 0 bases clipped from V and 5 bases from J, the junction kept 9 bases outside the gene matches.

This chain connects TRBV2 to TRBJ2-1, with 10 positions matching TRBD1. Trimming cost V 4 bases and J 4 bases; bases outside gene matches: 4. Germline CDR1 SNHLY, CDR2 FYNNEI. The CDR3 runs 15 residues. The CDR3 DNA follows: TGTGCCAGCAGTGCCGACAGGGGGCCGTACAATGAGCAGTTCTTC. The encoded protein is CASSADRGPYNEQFF.

The chain uses TRBV9 and TRBJ2-1, with D maybe TRBD2 (7 bases). Germline loops: CDR1 SGDLS, CDR2 YYNGEE. This CDR3 spans 13 amino acids. V shed 4 bases and J shed 6 bases, with 11 bases lying between them. CDR3 sequence (DNA): TGTGCCAGCAGCTTCCGGGGGGCCAATGAGCAGTTCTTC. Residues: CASSFRGANEQFF.

J is TRBJ2-1 and V is TRBV7-2, with D perhaps matching TRBD1 (6 bases). The V gene lost 6 bases and the J gene lost 7 bases, with 19 bases spanning the gap. CDR3 length: 15 residues. Germline CDR1 SGHTA, CDR2 FQGNSA. CDR3 sequence: CASSWTAGVVNEQFF. As DNA, the CDR3 is TGTGCCAGCAGTTGGACTGCAGGGGTAGTGAATGAGCAGTTCTTC.

This sequence joins TRBV24-1 and TRBJ1-1; 7 bases align to TRBD1. The CDR3 is made up of 17 amino acids. CDR1 is KGHDR, CDR2 SFDVKD, per germline. V shed 0 bases and J 1 base; nucleotides not matched to a gene: 7. The CDR3 loop reads CATSDLVGTEKNTEAFF. In DNA, the CDR3 is TGTGCCACCAGTGATTTGGTTGGGACAGAAAAGAACACTGAAGCTTTCTTT.

The V call is TRBV6-2 or TRBV6-3, the J call TRBJ2-1; TRBD1 matches at 9 bases. The length of the CDR3 is 15 residues. Germline CDR1 is MNHEY and CDR2 is SVGEGT. The ends lost 6 bases at V and 5 bases at J; junction bases unmatched: 8. CDR3 in amino acids: CASSAPGTGNNEQFF. In nucleotides, the CDR3 is TGTGCCAGCAGCGCGCCCGGGACAGGGAACAATGAGCAGTTCTTC.

V and J are TRBV7-9 and TRBJ1-6; 8 nucleotides agree with TRBD1. CDR1 and CDR2 (germline): SEHNR, FQNEAQ (reference sequence). The CDR3 is 16 amino acids. V lost 5 bases and J lost 0; bases outside the gene matches: 3. CDR3 sequence: CASSRTGSSYNSPLHF. CDR3 coding DNA: TGTGCCAGCAGCCGGACAGGGAGCTCCTATAATTCACCCCTCCACTTT.

V is TRBV30 and J is TRBJ2-2, with 10 positions matching TRBD1. With 1 base clipped from V and 4 bases from J, the junction kept 6 bases outside the gene matches. Germline CDR1 is GTSNPN and CDR2 is SVGIG (reference sequence). The CDR3 loop spans 16 amino acids. This CDR3 is CAWSAGTGVSTGELFF. The CDR3 nucleotides are TGTGCCTGGAGTGCTGGGACAGGGGTGAGCACCGGGGAGCTGTTTTTT.

The V call is TRBV5-1, the J call TRBJ2-1; a weak D match, TRBD2 (6 bases). Germline V gene lookup returns CDR1 SGHRS and CDR2 YFSETQ. Trimming removed 5 bases at V and 10 bases at J, with 10 bases between. The CDR3 consists of 11 residues. The CDR3 DNA sequence: TGCGCCAGCAGATTCGGGAGCGAGCAGTTCTTC. Amino acid sequence: CASRFGSEQFF.

J is TRBJ1-2 and V is TRBV6-6, with D perhaps matching TRBD1 (6 bases). Trimming shortened V by 2 bases and J by 3 bases, and 16 bases separated the two germline ends. This CDR3 spans 16 amino acids. The germline gives CDR1 MNHNY, CDR2 SVGAGI (reference sequence). The CDR3 spells CASSYNPLTGDYGYTF. The DNA for the CDR3 is TGTGCCAGCAGTTACAATCCCCTGACAGGCGACTATGGCTACACCTTC.

The rearrangement uses TRBV7-6 and TRBJ2-1; 7 bases align to TRBD2. With 5 bases clipped from V and 7 bases from J, the junction kept 11 bases outside the gene matches. The CDR3 consists of 15 residues. The V gene's germline CDR1 is SGHVS and CDR2 FNYEAQ. The CDR3 is CASSTGVGGGNEQFF. CDR3 nucleotides: TGTGCCAGCAGCACCGGCGTGGGGGGGGGAAATGAGCAGTTCTTC.

The chain carries TRBV6-2 or TRBV6-3 and TRBJ2-3; 14 bases fit TRBD2. Germline values: CDR1 MNHEY, CDR2 SVGEGT. The CDR3 sequence is 18 residues long. V was clipped by 2 bases and J by 3 bases; unmatched bases: 7. In DNA, the CDR3 is TGTGCCAGCAGTTACACACGGACTAGCGGGGGGCTGACAGATACGCAGTATTTT. Translated: CASSYTRTSGGLTDTQYF.

J is TRBJ1-5 and V is TRBV6-5; D perhaps matches TRBD1 (5 bases). Germline V CDR1 and CDR2: MNHEY, SVGAGI. This CDR3 has 15 residues. The V end lost 6 bases, the J end lost 3 bases, and 15 bases lay between the germline ends. CDR3 DNA: TGTGCCAGCAGACGGGGGACCGAAATCAATCAGCCCCAGCATTTT. Residues: CASRRGTEINQPQHF.

V and J are TRBV29-1 and TRBJ1-1; a possible D gene is TRBD1 (6 bases). Germline CDR1 is SQVTM and CDR2 is ANQGSEA. Trimming took 6 bases from V and 1 from J, leaving 18 bases between them. This CDR3 is built from 15 residues. CDR3 in amino acids: CSVQITTGRNTEAFF. The CDR3 nucleotides read TGCAGCGTACAGATAACAACAGGGCGGAACACTGAAGCTTTCTTT.

The chain is built from TRBV6-1 and TRBJ2-5; tentative D call: TRBD1 (7 bases). Trimming shortened V by 2 bases and J by 3 bases, and 13 bases separated the two germline ends. CDR3 size: 15 residues. Germline V CDR1 and CDR2: MNHNS, SASEGT. CDR3 amino acids: CASSEWLRGEETQYF. CDR3 DNA: TGTGCCAGCAGTGAATGGCTCAGGGGGGAAGAGACCCAGTACTTC.

The V call is TRBV7-2, the J call TRBJ2-7, with 13 bases lining up with TRBD2. The length of the CDR3 is 16 residues. CDR1 is SGHTA and CDR2 is FQGNSA in the germline V gene. With 5 bases clipped from V and 2 bases from J, the junction kept 6 bases outside the gene matches. CDR3 bases: TGTGCCAGCAGCCTTCACGGACTAGCGGGGGCCTACGAGCAGTACTTC. Amino acid sequence: CASSLHGLAGAYEQYF.

This chain links TRBV5-1 with TRBJ2-1; TRBD2 aligns across 10 bases. The CDR3 length is 15 residues. V shed 2 bases and J 6 bases; nucleotides not matched to a gene: 5. The germline gives CDR1 SGHRS, CDR2 YFSETQ. This CDR3 reads CASSFLTSGSNEQFF. Here the CDR3 DNA reads TGCGCCAGCAGCTTTCTGACTAGCGGGTCCAATGAGCAGTTCTTC.

This clone came up once. This chain links TRBV29-1 with TRBJ2-5; D is uncertain. Per the germline V gene, CDR1 is SQVTM and CDR2 is ANQGSEA. Between the trimmed V and J ends, which lost 4 bases and 0 bases, there was a span of 6 bases. The CDR3 is 12 amino acids. The DNA for the CDR3 is TGCAGCGTTGCTCGGGACCAAGAGACCCAGTACTTC. Amino acids: CSVARDQETQYF.

The chain recombines TRBV7-2 with TRBJ2-7, with TRBD1 matching over 11 bases. V dropped 4 bases and J dropped 1; count of bases not matched to a gene: 12. Germline V gene sequence: CDR1 SGHTA, CDR2 FQGNSA. This CDR3 is 18 amino acids long. CDR3 DNA: TGTGCCAGCAGCTCAGGGAGGATGGGGACAGGGGGATCCTACGAGCAGTACTTC. Translated: CASSSGRMGTGGSYEQYF.

V usage is TRBV5-6 and J usage is TRBJ2-7; D is possibly TRBD2 (6 bases). Germline V gives CDR1 SGHDT, CDR2 YYEEEE. Trimming removed 4 bases at V and 6 bases at J, with 23 bases between. CDR3 size: 16 residues. CDR3 coding DNA: TGTGCCAGCAGCCCGCTAGGGACTCGAACTTTGGGCGAGCAGTACTTC. Translating it yields CASSPLGTRTLGEQYF.

The rearrangement joins TRBV7-2 to TRBJ1-2; TRBD1 aligns across 7 bases. This CDR3 comprises 14 residues. Germline CDR1 SGHTA, CDR2 FQGNSA. The V and J ends lost 3 bases and 8 bases, in that order; junction bases with no gene match: 9. The CDR3 here is CASSFRQGVRGYTF. CDR3 bases: TGTGCCAGCAGCTTCCGACAGGGAGTACGAGGCTACACCTTC. Filled out from reference TRBV7-2 and TRBJ1-2, the complete variable domain reads GAGVSQSPSNKVTEKGKDVELRCDPISGHTALYWYRQSLGQGLEFLIYFQGNSAPDKSGLPSDRFSAERTGGSVSTLTIQRTQQEDSAVYLCASSFRQGVRGYTFGSGTRLTVV.